The 25 T cell receptor beta chains given below trace back to one sample, sequenced in a study of T cell clonality in common variable immunodeficiency. Libraries were prepared by immunoSEQ multiplex PCR; TCRdb keeps only in-frame clonotypes and omits some of them. Recorded here are 30,000 to 40,000 clones, with no singletons, and the ten leading clones hold around 4%. The sequenced material came from peripheral blood mononuclear cells. Receptors were obtained from a person aged 18 to 75 in good health.

This clone occurred many times. The CDR3 end lies 3 residues beyond the end of the read and is filled in from the germline J gene. The genes are TRBV6-1 and TRBJ2-6, with D perhaps TRBD1 (6 bases). CDR3 length equals 15 residues. CDR1 and CDR2 from the germline V gene are MNHNS and SASEGT. The V and J ends lost 4 bases and 0 bases respectively, with 7 bases between them. The CDR3 loop reads CASSVQGSGANVLTF. The sequenced part of the CDR3 DNA is TGTGCCAGCAGTGTACAGGGCTCTGGGGCCAACGTC.

At least ten counts were recorded for this clone. CDR3 sequence reads: CSARTVESSYEQYF. Partial CDR3 DNA: TGCAGTGCTAGAACTGTAGAGTCCTCCTACGAG. This chain joins TRBV20-1 and TRBJ2-7; D not certain. From the germline J gene comes the end of the CDR3, since the read stops 3 residues before it. The CDR3 is 14 residues long. CDR1 and CDR2 from the germline V gene are DFQATT and SNEGSKA (reference sequence). V lost 2 bases and J lost 0, with 11 bases in between.

This clone was detected many times. The read finishes 3 residues shy of the CDR3 end, and the germline J gene is used to complete it. The chain recombines TRBV7-9 with TRBJ2-2, with TRBD1 as a possible D gene (5 bases). The length of the CDR3 is 15 residues. CDR1 and CDR2 from the germline V gene are SEHNR and FQNEAQ (reference sequence). The CDR3 DNA, read in part, is TGTGCCAGCAGCTTAAGGGCAGGGTCTAATGAAAAG. It encodes CASSLRAGSNEK. The whole CDR3 reads CASSLRAGSNEKLFF.

In its sample, this clone was seen many times. The read ends 3 residues shy of where the CDR3 ends; the end is completed using the germline J gene. The chain couples TRBV4-2 to TRBJ2-4; 12 bases fit TRBD2. Germline V gives CDR1 LGHNA, CDR2 YNFKEQ. The CDR3 is 15 amino acids. CDR3 bases read: TGTGCCAGCAGCCAGACTAGCGGGAGAACCCGCGTT. Its protein product is CASSQTSGRTRV. The complete CDR3 sequence is CASSQTSGRTRVQYF.

Details on this clone: From the germline J gene comes the end of the CDR3, since the read stops 3 residues before it. This chain connects TRBV19 to TRBJ2-7; 7 bases map to TRBD1. Trimming removed 1 base from V and 3 bases from J; junction bases left unmatched: 0. CDR1 is LNHDA and CDR2 is SQIVND in the germline V gene (reference sequence). CDR3 length: 13 amino acids. CDR3 amino acids: CASSIGQGYEQYF. The CDR3 bases that were read are TGTGCCAGTAGTATAGGACAGGGCTACGAG.

At least ten counts were recorded for this clone. A read error may account for a junction end that differs from germline. The read comes to an end 3 residues before the CDR3 does, leaving the germline J gene to fill in the end. J is TRBJ1-2 and V is TRBV5-4; D unclear. This CDR3 has 14 amino acids. Germline V gives CDR1 SGHNT, CDR2 YYREEE (reference sequence). CDR3 DNA (partial): TGTGCCAGCAGTTTGGACGGTTCTAACTATGGC. Amino acids: CASSLDGSNYG. From start to end, the CDR3 is CASSLDGSNYGYTF.

This clone has a count of ten or more. With the read ending 3 residues before the CDR3 end, the germline J gene is used to fill in that end. The V gene is TRBV29-1, the J gene TRBJ2-3; 9 nucleotides match TRBD2. J lost 4 bases, V lost 2 bases, and 16 bases had no gene match. CDR3 length equals 18 residues. The V gene's germline CDR1 is SQVTM and CDR2 ANQGSEA. The sequenced part of the CDR3 DNA is TGCAGCGTTGAAAACCTTCAGGAAAGCGGGGGGACCCCAGATACG. It encodes CSVENLQESGGTPDT. The full CDR3 is CSVENLQESGGTPDTQYF.

This clone was observed many times. Read sequence stops 3 residues before the CDR3 end, and the germline J gene provides the missing end. V usage is TRBV30 and J usage is TRBJ2-1, with TRBD2 as a possible D gene (6 bases). Trimming took off 3 bases at V and 3 bases at J, with 12 bases between the two ends. CDR1 is GTSNPN and CDR2 is SVGIG in the germline V gene (reference sequence). The CDR3 is made up of 14 amino acids. The CDR3 reads CAWRAGLDYNEQFF. The covered CDR3 bases are TGTGCCTGGAGGGCGGGGCTAGACTACAATGAG.

This clone was detected ten times or more. The read halts 3 residues ahead of the CDR3 end, with the missing end drawn from the germline J gene. The chain is built from TRBV20-1 and TRBJ1-1; TRBD1 matches 10 bases. Per the germline V gene, CDR1 is DFQATT and CDR2 is SNEGSKA (reference sequence). The V and J ends lost 8 bases and 3 bases, in that order; junction bases with no gene match: 9. The CDR3 is 14 amino acids. The DNA read from the CDR3 is TGCAGTTCCCAACTCGGGACAGGGGACACTGAA. Its protein is CSSQLGTGDTE. The full CDR3 reads CSSQLGTGDTEAFF.

In this sample, this clone turned up many times. The CDR3 goes on 3 residues after the read ends, and that part is filled in from the germline J gene. The rearrangement joins TRBV5-1 to TRBJ1-4; TRBD1 matches at 9 bases. Per germline, CDR1 SGHRS and CDR2 YFSETQ. J lost 6 bases, V lost 5 bases, and 8 bases had no gene match. This CDR3 is 15 amino acids long. CDR3 bases read: TGCGCCAGCAGATTCGTGGGGACAGGGTATGAAAAA. As protein: CASRFVGTGYEK. The full CDR3 sequence reads CASRFVGTGYEKLFF. The entire variable domain, with the rest obtained from reference TRBV5-1 and TRBJ1-4, is as follows: KAGVTQTPRYLIKTRGQQVTLSCSPISGHRSVSWYQQTPGQGLQFLFEYFSETQRNKGNFPGRFSGRQFSNSRSEMNVSTLELGDSALYLCASRFVGTGYEKLFFGSGTQLSVL.

This clone was observed at least ten times. The read stops 3 residues short of the end of the CDR3; the missing end is completed from the germline J gene. The J gene is TRBJ2-7, the V gene TRBV20-1; 9 bases match TRBD1. Trimming at V came to 2 bases and at J to 4 bases, leaving 9 bases not matched to a gene. CDR1 is DFQATT, CDR2 SNEGSKA, per germline (reference sequence). This CDR3 is built from 15 residues. The sequenced CDR3 bases are TGCAGTGCTAGATCGGGGACAGGGCTAGGGTACGAG. It is translated as CSARSGTGLGYE. The complete CDR3 reads CSARSGTGLGYEQYF.

This clone was recorded at least ten times. The missing CDR3 end, 3 residues past where the read stops, is filled in from the germline J gene. The V and J genes are TRBV5-6 and TRBJ2-1; TRBD1 is a possible D gene (6 bases). Germline loops: CDR1 SGHDT, CDR2 YYEEEE. Trimming pared 3 bases from V and 6 bases from J, leaving 16 bases between. The CDR3 covers 15 residues. The covered CDR3 bases are TGTGCCAGCAGCTCCCTAACAGGGTCCCGCAATGAG. As protein: CASSSLTGSRNE. The CDR3 in full is CASSSLTGSRNEQFF.

This clone was counted ten times or more. The CDR3 region is CASSIRTENTGELFF. The covered CDR3 bases are TGTGCCAGCTCAATTAGGACAGAGAACACCGGGGAG. V usage is TRBV18 and J usage is TRBJ2-2, with D tentatively TRBD1 (6 bases). The read ends 3 residues shy of where the CDR3 ends; the end is completed using the germline J gene. From germline, CDR1 is KGHSH and CDR2 LQKENI. The CDR3 loop spans 15 amino acids. Trimming cost V 5 bases and J 1 base, with 11 bases left between them.

This clone has at least ten counts. The read stops 3 residues short of the end of the CDR3; the missing end is completed from the germline J gene. This chain uses TRBV19 with TRBJ2-1, with 13 bases identical to TRBD2. Germline V gene data show CDR1 as LNHDA and CDR2 as SQIVND (reference sequence). CDR3 length: 17 amino acids. Trimming cost V 5 bases and J 2 bases; bases outside gene matches: 6. Partial CDR3 DNA: TGTGCCAGTAGTCTCCTAGGACTAGCGGGAGCCTACAATGAG. Amino acid sequence: CASSLLGLAGAYNE. The whole CDR3 sequence reads CASSLLGLAGAYNEQFF.

This clone occurred many times. The read is 3 residues too short to cover the CDR3 end, so that end is filled in from the germline J gene. Other DNA sequences from this sample encode an identical CDR3 as well. The gene calls are TRBV5-1 and TRBJ2-5; TRBD2 aligns across 8 bases. V was pared by 1 base and J by 2 bases, with 1 base of the junction left unmatched. The germline V gene encodes CDR1 SGHRS and CDR2 YFSETQ. The CDR3 spans 14 residues. The CDR3 sequence: CASSLTSGQETQYF. The sequenced part of the CDR3 DNA is TGCGCCAGCAGCTTGACTAGCGGACAAGAGACC.

This clone was seen at least ten times. Read data end 3 residues before the CDR3 end; the end is taken from the germline J gene. This rearrangement joins TRBV5-1 to TRBJ2-1; the match to TRBD1 covers 9 bases. This CDR3 comprises 16 residues. CDR1 and CDR2 from the germline V gene are SGHRS and YFSETQ. The ends lost 1 base at V and 9 bases at J; junction bases unmatched: 11. The sequenced CDR3 bases are TGCGCCAGCAGCTTGAGGGTTGGGACAGGGACGAGTGAG. This translates into CASSLRVGTGTSE. The full CDR3 sequence reads CASSLRVGTGTSEQFF.

This clone was found many times. The read comes to an end 3 residues before the CDR3 does, leaving the germline J gene to fill in the end. This rearrangement joins TRBV19 to TRBJ2-5; D call uncertain. CDR1 is LNHDA, CDR2 SQIVND, per germline (reference sequence). V lost 5 bases to trimming and J lost 5 bases, with 9 bases between them. The CDR3 sequence is 12 residues long. CDR3 in amino acids: CASSETWETQYF. Partial CDR3 DNA: TGTGCCAGTAGTGAGACTTGGGAGACC.

This clone came up many times. The observed sequence ends 3 residues before the CDR3 terminus, with the missing tail filled in from the germline J gene. The chain carries TRBV13 and TRBJ1-2; the D gene is possibly TRBD1 (6 bases). The CDR3 runs to 20 residues. Germline V gene data show CDR1 as PRHDT and CDR2 as FYEKMQ (reference sequence). Trimming took off 5 bases at V and 0 bases at J, with 28 bases between the two ends. The CDR3 region is CASSRMTGERWTVTNYGYTF. The DNA read from the CDR3 is TGTGCCAGCAGCCGAATGACAGGAGAGAGGTGGACAGTGACTAACTATGGC.

This clone was recorded at least ten times. The sequence runs out 3 residues before the end of the CDR3; the remainder is reconstructed from the germline J gene. The chain is built from TRBV19 and TRBJ2-1; a weak D match, TRBD1 (5 bases). V was shortened by 4 bases and J by 3 bases, with 7 bases between the two germline ends. This CDR3 has 13 amino acids. The V gene's germline CDR1 is LNHDA and CDR2 SQIVND (reference sequence). Partial CDR3 DNA: TGTGCCAGTAGTAGAGACAGCTACAATGAG. Translation gives CASSRDSYNE. The whole CDR3 is CASSRDSYNEQFF.

This clone was detected ten times or more. The read ends 3 residues before the CDR3 terminus; that terminus is restored from the germline J gene. The rearrangement uses TRBV5-5 and TRBJ1-2, with 7 nucleotides matching TRBD1. CDR1 and CDR2 (germline): SGHKS, YYEKEE (reference sequence). This CDR3 has 13 amino acids. CDR3 amino acids: CASSKTGSGGYTF. CDR3 bases read: TGTGCCAGCAGCAAGACAGGGTCTGGAGGC.

A few counts support this clone. The CDR3 is cut off 3 residues early in the read; its end comes from the germline J gene. The chain has TRBV5-1 and TRBJ2-3; TRBD2 matches 11 bases. CDR1 SGHRS and CDR2 YFSETQ come from the germline V gene. The CDR3 has 15 residues. The junction had 3 bases not matched to a gene; V was cut back by 4 bases and J by 2 bases. CDR3 DNA, as far as it was read: TGCGCCAGCAGCCTACTAGCGGGAGTCACAGATACG. It translates to CASSLLAGVTDT. The whole CDR3 sequence reads CASSLLAGVTDTQYF.

This clone was seen repeatedly, ten times or more. With the read ending 3 residues before the CDR3 end, the germline J gene is used to fill in that end. The chain combines TRBV14 with TRBJ1-5; no clear D. Per germline, CDR1 SGHDN and CDR2 FVKESK. V lost 3 bases to trimming and J lost 4 bases, with 7 bases between them. This CDR3 has 13 amino acids. The CDR3 loop is CASSHSRNQPQHF. CDR3 bases read: TGTGCCAGCAGCCATAGTCGGAATCAGCCC.

This clone was found a few times. The sequence runs out 3 residues before the end of the CDR3; the remainder is reconstructed from the germline J gene. V gene TRBV7-9 combines with J gene TRBJ2-2; 10 positions agree with TRBD1. The CDR3 is 14 amino acids. From germline, CDR1 is SEHNR and CDR2 FQNEAQ (reference sequence). Partial CDR3 DNA: TGTGCCAGCAGGGGACAGGGGACTAATGAAAAG. It encodes CASRGQGTNEK. The entire CDR3 protein reads CASRGQGTNEKLFF.

This clone was detected many times. The CDR3 reads CSARTSLVEQYF. The CDR3 bases that were read are TGCAGTGCTCGGACTAGTCTAGTCGAG. V and J are TRBV20-1 and TRBJ2-7, with TRBD2 identical over 7 bases. The CDR3 end is not reached by the read, which stops 3 residues before it; the germline J gene fills it in. Unmatched junction bases numbered 7, after V lost 5 bases and J lost 6 bases. The CDR3 contains 12 residues. Per germline, CDR1 DFQATT and CDR2 SNEGSKA (reference sequence).

This clone was detected ten times or more. Sequencing ends 3 residues short of the CDR3 end; the germline J gene provides the rest. The rearrangement uses TRBV20-1 and TRBJ2-3; tentatively, D is TRBD1 (6 bases). CDR1 is DFQATT, CDR2 SNEGSKA, per germline (reference sequence). The CDR3 is 15 residues long. Trimming shortened V by 0 bases and J by 1 base, and 11 bases separated the two germline ends. The CDR3 is CSARDAGDRTDTQYF. CDR3 DNA (partial): TGCAGTGCTAGAGATGCAGGGGACCGCACAGATACG.